This paragraph reports one T cell receptor (beta chain). Per the germline V gene, CDR1 is ENHRY and CDR2 is SYGVKD. Trimming left V 4 bases short and J 4 bases short, with 19 bases between. There are 16 residues in the CDR3. This entry belongs to a study of blood T cell repertoires in COVID-19. In the study overall: T cells, B-cell-depleted T cells, or PBMCs supplied cDNA or gDNA.

In the original analysis: Estimated nucleated cell counts came from reference gene primer amplification. Libraries were prepared by immunoSEQ multiplex PCR; TCRdb keeps only in-frame clonotypes and omits some of them. The V and J calls and clone size are taken from that table; D and trimming were inferred from the DNA. The sample shows 120,000 to 150,000 clones, around nine tenths of them seen only once. This chain links TRBV10-3 with TRBJ1-2; tentatively, D is TRBD1 (6 bases). Source material: peripheral blood. The receptor's source is a middle-aged woman with acute or convalescent COVID-19. The CDR3 DNA is TGTGCCATCAGTGGCGGGACGTCGGGGGGCGGCTATGGCTACACCTTC. It yields the protein CAISGGTSGGGYGYTF.